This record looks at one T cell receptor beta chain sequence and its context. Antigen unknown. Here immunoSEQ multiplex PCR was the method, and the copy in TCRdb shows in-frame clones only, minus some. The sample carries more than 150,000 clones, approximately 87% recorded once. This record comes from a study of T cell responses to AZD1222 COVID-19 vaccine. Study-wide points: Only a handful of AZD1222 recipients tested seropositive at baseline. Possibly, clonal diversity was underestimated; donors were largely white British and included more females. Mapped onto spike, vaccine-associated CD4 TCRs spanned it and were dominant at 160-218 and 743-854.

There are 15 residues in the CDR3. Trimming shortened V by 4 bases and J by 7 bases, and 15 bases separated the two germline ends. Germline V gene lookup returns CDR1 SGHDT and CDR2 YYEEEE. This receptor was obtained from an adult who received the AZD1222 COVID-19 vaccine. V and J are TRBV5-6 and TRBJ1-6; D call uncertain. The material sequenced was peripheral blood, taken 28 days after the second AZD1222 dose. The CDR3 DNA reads TGTGCCAGCAGCCTTTTGGGGTTACTCAATTCACCCCTCCACTTT. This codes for CASSLLGLLNSPLHF.